The 17 T cell receptor beta chains below all came from one sample that was sequenced in a study of Graves' ophthalmopathy and Graves' hyperthyroidism (dated by TCRdb to the late 2010s). TCRdb records Illumina HiSeq 2000 as the sequencer. For repertoire sequencing, the TCR beta CDR3 regions were amplified from RNA transcripts. The first round was an RT-PCR using HTBI primers with the Qiagen OneStep RT-PCR kit, and this first round was followed by a second-round multiplex PCR, then size selection and purification. TCRdb reprocessing: public reads trimmed at Q25 with fastp, clones called with MiXCR, in-frame beta chains kept. One record per CDR3 amino acid sequence lists the most common genes and DNA. In this sample the table shows a few hundred thousand distinct CDR3 sequences, about a sixth of which occur a single time. Of the sample, 2.4% falls within the top ten clones. The sequenced sample consisted of peripheral blood. Receptor source: an adult woman with stable Graves' hyperthyroidism.

This clonotype was counted ten times or more. The gene calls are TRBV7-9 and TRBJ2-6; D remains ambiguous. V was cut by 4 bases and J by 3 bases, with 16 bases left in between. The CDR3 is 17 residues long. The germline V gene has CDR1 SEHNR and CDR2 FQNEAQ (reference sequence). The DNA of the CDR3 is TGTGCCAGCAGCTCTCTAGTGGATGGTAATGGGGCCAACGTCCTGACTTTC. Its translation: CASSSLVDGNGANVLTF.

This clonotype occurred many times. The chain carries TRBV20-1 and TRBJ2-7, with 10 bases aligning to TRBD2. The V and J ends lost 7 bases and 2 bases, in that order; junction bases with no gene match: 8. Germline values: CDR1 DFQATT, CDR2 SNEGSKA (reference sequence). CDR3 length: 14 residues. This CDR3 reads CSVKTSGIAYEQYF. CDR3 in DNA: TGCAGTGTTAAAACTAGCGGGATAGCCTACGAGCAGTACTTC.

This clonotype occurred many times. The chain carries TRBV20-1 and TRBJ2-7; 8 nucleotides agree with TRBD1. V lost 5 bases to trimming and J lost 5 bases; unmatched junction nucleotides: 8. This CDR3 contains 13 residues. Looked up from germline, CDR1 is DFQATT and CDR2 is SNEGSKA (reference sequence). The CDR3 DNA follows: TGCAGTGCTGGGACAGGACAGAGCCACGAGCAGTACTTC. It yields the protein CSAGTGQSHEQYF.

This clonotype appeared many times. The chain combines TRBV30 with TRBJ2-5; TRBD2 agrees at 14 bases. The V and J ends lost 5 bases and 4 bases, in that order; junction bases with no gene match: 9. The CDR3 runs to 16 residues. Germline V gene sequence: CDR1 GTSNPN, CDR2 SVGIG (reference sequence). CDR3 sequence: CAWGRLAGGPGETQYF. The CDR3 DNA sequence: TGTGCCTGGGGCCGACTAGCGGGAGGGCCCGGAGAGACCCAGTACTTC.

This clonotype was detected ten times or more. V usage is TRBV3-1 and J usage is TRBJ1-1; no firm D call. CDR1 LGHDT and CDR2 YNNKEL come from the germline V gene (reference sequence). V lost 0 bases to trimming and J lost 3 bases, with 5 bases between them. The CDR3 totals 13 residues. The CDR3 DNA sequence: TGTGCCAGCAGCCAAGATCTTTACACTGAAGCTTTCTTT. Translated, it gives CASSQDLYTEAFF.

This clonotype was seen many times. The chain uses TRBV7-6 and TRBJ2-5; no firm D call. Germline V CDR1 and CDR2: SGHVS, FNYEAQ. V lost 4 bases and J lost 5, with 14 bases in between. The CDR3 covers 14 residues. The CDR3 region has the DNA TGTGCCAGCAGCTCCCTCGGAGAGATCGAGACCCAGTACTTC. Protein product: CASSSLGEIETQYF.

The gene calls are TRBV19 and TRBJ2-7; tentative D call: TRBD2 (6 bases). Trimming pared 3 bases from V and 4 bases from J, leaving 19 bases between. CDR3 length: 16 residues. The germline CDR1 and CDR2 sequences are LNHDA and SQIVND (reference sequence). CDR3 sequence (DNA): TGTGCCAGTAGTATTACCACGGGACTCGTCGCATACGAGCAGTACTTC. Protein sequence: CASSITTGLVAYEQYF. Based on the CDR3 plus reference TRBV19 and TRBJ2-7, the full variable domain is DGGITQSPKYLFRKEGQNVTLSCEQNLNHDAMYWYRQDPGQGLRLIYYSQIVNDFQKGDIAEGYSVSREKKESFPLTVTSAQKNPTAFYLCASSITTGLVAYEQYFGPGTRLTVT.

There are many counts of this clonotype. The chain links TRBV5-5 to TRBJ1-2; 9 bases match TRBD1. Germline V CDR1 and CDR2: SGHKS, YYEKEE (reference sequence). V lost 4 bases to trimming and J lost 6 bases; unmatched junction nucleotides: 10. There are 15 residues in the CDR3. Here the CDR3 reads CASSLRRTGVDGYTF. In nucleotides, the CDR3 is TGTGCCAGCAGCCTCCGAAGGACAGGGGTGGATGGCTACACCTTC.

This clonotype was detected many times. This sequence joins TRBV7-9 and TRBJ1-3; D remains ambiguous. CDR1 and CDR2 from the germline V gene are SEHNR and FQNEAQ (reference sequence). V was shortened by 5 bases and J by 4 bases, with 3 bases between the two germline ends. The CDR3 totals 11 residues. This chain's CDR3 is CASSHGNTIYF. The CDR3 region has the DNA TGTGCCAGCAGCCACGGAAACACCATATATTTT. The variable domain in full, completed from reference TRBV7-9 and TRBJ1-3, reads DTGVSQNPRHKITKRGQNVTFRCDPISEHNRLYWYRQTLGQGPEFLTYFQNEAQLEKSRLLSDRFSAERPKGSFSTLEIQRTEQGDSAMYLCASSHGNTIYFGEGSWLTVV.

The V and J genes are TRBV6-2 or TRBV6-3 and TRBJ2-3, with 10 bases lining up with TRBD2. CDR3 length: 16 amino acids. Germline loops: CDR1 MNHEY, CDR2 SVGEGT. J was trimmed by 6 bases and V by 4 bases; bases with no gene match: 10. CDR3 coding DNA: TGTGCCAGCAGTTCCTGGACGGGACTAGCGACGGATACGCAGTATTTT. Amino acids: CASSSWTGLATDTQYF.

This chain uses TRBV6-1 with TRBJ2-7, with 7 bases lining up with TRBD2. The CDR3 is made up of 13 amino acids. Trimming took 8 bases from V and 2 from J; bases not matched to a gene: 6. Per the germline V gene, CDR1 is MNHNS and CDR2 is SASEGT. CDR3 protein: CASWTGGTYEQYF. The CDR3, as DNA: TGTGCCAGCTGGACGGGGGGTACCTACGAGCAGTACTTC.

The sample holds many counts of this clonotype. The rearrangement links TRBV3-1 to TRBJ2-5, with TRBD1 as a possible D gene (5 bases). V lost 2 bases and J lost 2, with 12 bases in between. There are 15 residues in the CDR3. Germline-derived CDR1 and CDR2 are LGHDT and YNNKEL (reference sequence). The chain's CDR3 is CASSQSHQGQETQYF. CDR3 coding DNA: TGTGCCAGCAGCCAATCCCATCAGGGTCAAGAGACCCAGTACTTC.

This clonotype was seen ten or more times. This chain uses TRBV6-2 or TRBV6-3 with TRBJ2-7; D gene ambiguous. The CDR3 consists of 14 residues. The V and J ends lost 0 bases and 4 bases respectively, with 10 bases between them. Germline V gene lookup returns CDR1 MNHEY and CDR2 SVGEGT. CDR3: CASSYSNVGYEQYF. As DNA, the CDR3 is TGTGCCAGCAGTTACTCTAACGTCGGGTACGAGCAGTACTTC.

This clonotype occurred many times. This sequence joins TRBV20-1 and TRBJ1-2; 11 nucleotides line up with TRBD1. The germline gives CDR1 DFQATT, CDR2 SNEGSKA (reference sequence). J lost 4 bases, V lost 0 bases, and 7 bases had no gene match. This CDR3 has 16 residues. The CDR3 DNA sequence: TGCAGTGCTAGAGATGGGACAGGGGGGGATTTCTATGGCTACACCTTC. Translation: CSARDGTGGDFYGYTF.

This clonotype was counted ten times or more. V is TRBV6-5 and J is TRBJ1-1; D is perhaps TRBD1 (6 bases). The germline gives CDR1 MNHEY, CDR2 SVGAGI. V gave up 4 bases and J gave up 0 bases, with 12 bases separating them. The CDR3 loop spans 15 amino acids. The CDR3 DNA sequence: TGTGCCAGCAGTTGGGGCAGGGGCATGAACACTGAAGCTTTCTTT. Translation gives CASSWGRGMNTEAFF.

There are many counts of this clonotype. The V call is TRBV12-5, the J call TRBJ1-1; D unclear. In germline, CDR1 is LGHNT, CDR2 FRNRAP. The CDR3 length is 12 residues. V lost 6 bases to trimming and J lost 7 bases, with 12 bases between them. The DNA of the CDR3 is TGTGCTAGTGGACCAGGACGGGTTGAAGCTTTCTTT. This sequence encodes CASGPGRVEAFF.

This clonotype appeared many times. The chain employs TRBV20-1 and TRBJ1-6, with TRBD1 matching over 9 bases. The CDR3 spans 16 residues. Trimming removed 0 bases from V and 8 bases from J; junction bases left unmatched: 8. Germline V CDR1 and CDR2: DFQATT, SNEGSKA (reference sequence). The CDR3 sequence is CSARDMGTGLDSPLHF. The CDR3 DNA follows: TGCAGTGCTAGAGATATGGGGACAGGGCTGGATTCACCCCTCCACTTT.